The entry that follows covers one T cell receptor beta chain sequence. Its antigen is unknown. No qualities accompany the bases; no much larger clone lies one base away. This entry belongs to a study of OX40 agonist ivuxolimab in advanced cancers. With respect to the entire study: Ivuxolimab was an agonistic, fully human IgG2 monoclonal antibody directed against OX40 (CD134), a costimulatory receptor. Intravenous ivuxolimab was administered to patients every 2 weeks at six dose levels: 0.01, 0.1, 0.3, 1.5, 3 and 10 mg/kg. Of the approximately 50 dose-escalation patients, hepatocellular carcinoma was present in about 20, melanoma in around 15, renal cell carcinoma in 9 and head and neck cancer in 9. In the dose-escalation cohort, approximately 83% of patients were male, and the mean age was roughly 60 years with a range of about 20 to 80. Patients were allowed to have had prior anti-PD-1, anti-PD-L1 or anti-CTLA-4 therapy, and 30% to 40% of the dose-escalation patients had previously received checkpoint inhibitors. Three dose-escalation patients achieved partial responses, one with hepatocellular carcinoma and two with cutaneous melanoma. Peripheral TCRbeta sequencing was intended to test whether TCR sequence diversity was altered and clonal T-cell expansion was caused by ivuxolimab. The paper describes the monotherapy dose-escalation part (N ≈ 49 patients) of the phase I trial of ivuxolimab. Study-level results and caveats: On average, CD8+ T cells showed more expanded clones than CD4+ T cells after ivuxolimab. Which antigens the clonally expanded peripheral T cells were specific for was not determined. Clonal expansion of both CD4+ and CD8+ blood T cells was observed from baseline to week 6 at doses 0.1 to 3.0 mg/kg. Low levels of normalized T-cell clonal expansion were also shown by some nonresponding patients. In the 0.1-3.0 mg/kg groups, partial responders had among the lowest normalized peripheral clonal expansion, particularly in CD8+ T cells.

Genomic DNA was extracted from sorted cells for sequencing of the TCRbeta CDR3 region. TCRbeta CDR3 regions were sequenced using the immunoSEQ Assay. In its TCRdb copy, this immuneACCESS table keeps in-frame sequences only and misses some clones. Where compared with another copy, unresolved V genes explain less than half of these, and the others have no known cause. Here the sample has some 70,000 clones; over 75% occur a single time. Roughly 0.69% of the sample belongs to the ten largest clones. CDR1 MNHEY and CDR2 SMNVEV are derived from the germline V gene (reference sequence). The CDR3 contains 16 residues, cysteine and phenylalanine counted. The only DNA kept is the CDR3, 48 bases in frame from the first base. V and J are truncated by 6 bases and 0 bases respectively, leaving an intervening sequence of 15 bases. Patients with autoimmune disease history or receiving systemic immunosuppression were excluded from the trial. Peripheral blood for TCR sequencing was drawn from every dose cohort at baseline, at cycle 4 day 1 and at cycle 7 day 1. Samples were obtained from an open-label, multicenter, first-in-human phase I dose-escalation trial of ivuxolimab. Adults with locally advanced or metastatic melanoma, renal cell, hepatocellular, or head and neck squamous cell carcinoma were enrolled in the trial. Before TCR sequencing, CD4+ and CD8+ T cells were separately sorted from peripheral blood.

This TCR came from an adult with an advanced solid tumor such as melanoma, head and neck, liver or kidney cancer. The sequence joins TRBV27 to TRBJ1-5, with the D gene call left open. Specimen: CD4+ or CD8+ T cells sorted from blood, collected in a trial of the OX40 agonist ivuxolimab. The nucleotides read TGTGCCAGCAGAACAACAGCCCTCTATAGCAATCAGCCCCAGCATTTT. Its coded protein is CASRTTALYSNQPQHF.